This T cell receptor beta chain was observed in a study of human T cells and chemical hapten exposure. In the study overall: Patients having alopecia areata, totalis or universalis were mostly female.

This clonotype was recorded at least ten times. Its specificity is not known. General study points: With alopecia, donors may have immune responses unlike healthy people's.

Unique molecular identifiers were linked by the library to individual cDNA molecules. Via MiXCR, TCRdb re-called the RACE reads, giving one row per CDR3 protein. The data show 85,000 to 130,000 distinct CDR3 sequences, around 10% seen once. Time point meaning: pre-sensitization, week 0. The treatment: therapeutic diphenylcyclopropenone sensitization with weekly scalp DPC. Researchers sampled blood before each patch test went on. The CDR3 runs 11 residues. V lost 2 bases and J 5 bases, leaving 6 bases between the germline ends. Germline V lookup: CDR1 SQVTM, CDR2 ANQGSEA. This specimen was whole blood, taken in connection with sensitization to the hapten diphenylcyclopropenone (DPC). The chain couples TRBV29-1 to TRBJ1-2; D remains ambiguous. The source is a woman in her forties or fifties with alopecia areata. Some clones in this sample may be carry-over from other donors' samples. The CDR3 region is CSVEPRYGYTF. In DNA form, the CDR3 reads TGCAGCGTTGAACCCCGGTATGGCTACACCTTC.